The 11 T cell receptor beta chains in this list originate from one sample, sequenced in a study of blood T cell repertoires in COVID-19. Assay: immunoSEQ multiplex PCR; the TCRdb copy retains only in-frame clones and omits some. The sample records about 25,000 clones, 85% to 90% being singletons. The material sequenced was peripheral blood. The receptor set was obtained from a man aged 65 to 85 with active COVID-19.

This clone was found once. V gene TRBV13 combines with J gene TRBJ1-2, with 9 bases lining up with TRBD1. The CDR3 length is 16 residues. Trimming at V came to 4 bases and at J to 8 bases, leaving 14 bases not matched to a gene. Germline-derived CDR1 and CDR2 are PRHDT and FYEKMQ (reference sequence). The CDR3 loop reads CASSSKASGTGNGYTF. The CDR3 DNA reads TGTGCCAGCAGCTCAAAAGCGTCCGGGACAGGGAACGGCTACACCTTC.

The CDR3 nucleotides are TGCGCCAGCAGCCAAGATCTTGGGACAGGACTCTACGAGCAGTACTTC. It is translated as CASSQDLGTGLYEQYF. The chain recombines TRBV4-1 with TRBJ2-7, with TRBD1 matching 8 bases. After removal of 0 bases from V and 3 bases from J, the junction contained 7 bases not matched to a gene. Germline assignment: CDR1 MGHRA and CDR2 YSYEKL. This CDR3 is 16 amino acids long.

The CDR3 DNA is TGTGCCAGCAGTGATACACGGGTTTCCTACAATGAGCAGTTCTTC. This gives the protein CASSDTRVSYNEQFF. The chain is built from TRBV25-1 and TRBJ2-1; D call uncertain. The germline V and J ends were trimmed by 3 bases and 1 base, with 10 bases remaining between them. The CDR3 is 15 amino acids. From germline, CDR1 is MGHDK and CDR2 SYGVNS.

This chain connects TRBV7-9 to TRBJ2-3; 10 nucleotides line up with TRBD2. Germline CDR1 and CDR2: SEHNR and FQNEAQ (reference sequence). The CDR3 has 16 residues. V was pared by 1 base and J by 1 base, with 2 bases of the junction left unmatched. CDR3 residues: CASSLEGTSGTDTQYF. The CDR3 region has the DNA TGTGCCAGCAGCTTAGAAGGGACTAGCGGCACAGATACGCAGTATTTT.

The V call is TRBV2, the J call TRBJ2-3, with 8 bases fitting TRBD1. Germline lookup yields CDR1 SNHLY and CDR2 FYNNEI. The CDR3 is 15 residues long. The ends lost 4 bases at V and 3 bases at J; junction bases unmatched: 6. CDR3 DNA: TGTGCCAGCAGTGCGGCAGGGGGCTTGACAGATACGCAGTATTTT. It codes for CASSAAGGLTDTQYF. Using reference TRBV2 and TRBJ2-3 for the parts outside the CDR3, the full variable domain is EPEVTQTPSHQVTQMGQEVILRCVPISNHLYFYWYRQILGQKVEFLVSFYNNEISEKSEIFDDQFSVERPDGSNFTLKIRSTKLEDSAMYFCASSAAGGLTDTQYFGPGTRLTVL.

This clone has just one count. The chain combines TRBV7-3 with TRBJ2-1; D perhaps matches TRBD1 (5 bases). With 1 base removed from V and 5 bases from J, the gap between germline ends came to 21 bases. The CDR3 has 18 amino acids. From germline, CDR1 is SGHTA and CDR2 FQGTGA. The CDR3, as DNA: TGTGCCAGCAGCTTAATGCCTCAGGTGGGGCCCACTCACAATGAGCAGTTCTTC. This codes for CASSLMPQVGPTHNEQFF.

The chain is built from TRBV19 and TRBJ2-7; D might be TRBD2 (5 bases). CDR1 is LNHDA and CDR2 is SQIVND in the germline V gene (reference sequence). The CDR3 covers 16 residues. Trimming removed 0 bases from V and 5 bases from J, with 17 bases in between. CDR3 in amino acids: CASSIDPGSLVDEQYF. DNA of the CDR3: TGTGCCAGTAGTATAGATCCGGGGAGCCTAGTGGACGAGCAGTACTTC.

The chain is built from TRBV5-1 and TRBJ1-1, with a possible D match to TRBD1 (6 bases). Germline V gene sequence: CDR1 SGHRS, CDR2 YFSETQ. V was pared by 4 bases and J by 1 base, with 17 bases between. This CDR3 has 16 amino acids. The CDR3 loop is CASSPGAGAGNTEAFF. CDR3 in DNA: TGCGCCAGCAGCCCGGGTGCGGGGGCGGGGAACACTGAAGCTTTCTTT.

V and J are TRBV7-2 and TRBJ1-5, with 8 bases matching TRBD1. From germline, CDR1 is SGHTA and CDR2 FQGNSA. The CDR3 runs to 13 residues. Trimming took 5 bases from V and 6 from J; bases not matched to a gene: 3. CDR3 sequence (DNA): TGTGCCAGCAGCCGGGACAGGCGTCAGCCCCAGCATTTT. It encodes CASSRDRRQPQHF.

For the CDR3, the DNA is TGTGCCAGCAGCTCCTTCGACAGGGCTGGGGCCAACGTCCTGACTTTC. Its protein product is CASSSFDRAGANVLTF. This chain joins TRBV7-9 and TRBJ2-6; TRBD1 matches at 7 bases. The germline V gene encodes CDR1 SEHNR and CDR2 FQNEAQ (reference sequence). CDR3 length equals 16 residues. V gave up 4 bases and J gave up 2 bases; unmatched junction bases: 5.

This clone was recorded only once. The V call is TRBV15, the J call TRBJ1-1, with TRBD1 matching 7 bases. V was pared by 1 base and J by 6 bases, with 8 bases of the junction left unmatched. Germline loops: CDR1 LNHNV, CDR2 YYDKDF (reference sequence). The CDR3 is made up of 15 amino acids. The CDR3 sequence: CATSRGGLGTAEAFF. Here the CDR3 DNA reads TGTGCCACCAGCAGAGGCGGTTTAGGGACAGCTGAAGCTTTCTTT.